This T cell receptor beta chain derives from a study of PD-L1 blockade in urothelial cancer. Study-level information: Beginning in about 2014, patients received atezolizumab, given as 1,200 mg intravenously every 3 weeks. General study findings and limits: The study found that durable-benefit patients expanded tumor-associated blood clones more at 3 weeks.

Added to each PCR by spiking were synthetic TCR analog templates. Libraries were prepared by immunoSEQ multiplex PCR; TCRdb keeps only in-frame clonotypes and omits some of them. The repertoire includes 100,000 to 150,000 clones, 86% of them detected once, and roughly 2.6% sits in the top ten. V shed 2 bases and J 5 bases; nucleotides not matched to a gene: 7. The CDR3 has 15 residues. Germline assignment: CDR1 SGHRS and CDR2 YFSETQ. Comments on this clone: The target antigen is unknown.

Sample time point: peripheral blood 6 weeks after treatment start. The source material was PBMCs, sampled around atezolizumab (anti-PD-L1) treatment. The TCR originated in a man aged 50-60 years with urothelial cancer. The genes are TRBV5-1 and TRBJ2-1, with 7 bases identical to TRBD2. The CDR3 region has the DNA TGCGCCAGCAGCTTAGGACTAGAGGGGCACAATGAGCAGTTCTTC. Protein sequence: CASSLGLEGHNEQFF.